Sequencing of this T cell receptor beta chain was carried out in a study of blood T cells in healthy people across ages. Then a second PCR, running about 7 to 11 cycles, was carried out with a sample-barcoded 5' primer and a J-beta primer mix. Via MiXCR, TCRdb re-called the 5' RACE reads, giving one row per CDR3 protein. The repertoire has around 940,000 distinct CDR3 sequences, about 53% of them found once; the top ten carry about 22%. The CDR3 is made up of 12 amino acids. CDR1 is SQVTM and CDR2 is ANQGSEA in the germline V gene. This receptor was identified in a woman aged 55-75 years in good health. The gene calls are TRBV29-1 and TRBJ2-5; no clear D. The J call is uncertain, as TRBJ2-7 better fits the DNA end. Sequencing was done on a sample of blood. The CDR3 DNA reads as TGCAGCGTTGGTCACACGCCGTACGAGCAGTACTTC. Its translation is CSVGHTPYEQYF.